This T cell receptor (beta chain) was observed in a study of lung T cells in sarcoidosis with Löfgren's syndrome. Findings and limits, study-wide: Multiple Löfgren's syndrome patients reportedly shared TRAV12-1 and TRBV2 CDR3 motifs.

At least ten counts were recorded for this clonotype. Its antigen remains unidentified. The CDR3 covers 15 residues. V trimming: 3 bases; J trimming: 4 bases; junction bases outside the gene matches: 4. Germline V gene lookup returns CDR1 MDHEN and CDR2 SYDVKM. One entry per CDR3 protein results from TCRdb running MiXCR on the reads. The table has approximately 20,000 distinct CDR3 sequences, roughly 21% seen once. This chain uses TRBV28 with TRBJ2-1; 9 bases map to TRBD1. The sequence was collected from a human donor with sarcoidosis (Löfgren's syndrome or another form), or a control subject (not recorded which). Specimen: CD4+ T cells from PBMCs. The CDR3 DNA follows: TGTGCCAGCAGTTTCGGGACAGGGAATTACAATGAGCAGTTCTTC. Translated: CASSFGTGNYNEQFF.